The following is a TCR beta chain sequence with its context. The data are from a study of blood T cell repertoires in COVID-19. Study details: The United States, Italy and Spain were the sources of the acute and convalescent COVID-19 samples. PBMCs, B-cell-depleted T cells, or T cells provided the cDNA or gDNA that made up the material.

As handled by the study authors: Estimates of nucleated cell counts were drawn from the amplification of reference gene primers. Measured with immunoSEQ multiplex PCR; TCRdb has only the in-frame clones, and not every one. Clone size and V and J calls were adopted from that table, with D and trimming inferred from the DNA. This table has approximately 200,000 clones, more than 70% appearing once. Germline assignment: CDR1 MNHEY and CDR2 SMNVEV (reference sequence). The CDR3 has 15 residues. The junction had 3 bases not matched to a gene; V was cut back by 5 bases and J by 0 bases. This TCR derives from a woman between 25 and 40 years old with acute or convalescent COVID-19. Sequencing input: peripheral blood. This sequence joins TRBV27 and TRBJ1-4; 7 nucleotides agree with TRBD1. This chain's CDR3 is CASSITGATNEKLFF. CDR3 nucleotides: TGTGCCAGCAGTATAACAGGGGCAACTAATGAAAAACTGTTTTTT. Filled out from reference TRBV27 and TRBJ1-4, the complete variable domain reads EAQVTQNPRYLITVTGKKLTVTCSQNMNHEYMSWYRQDPGLGLRQIYYSMNVEVTDKGDVPEGYKVSRKEKRNFPLILESPSPNQTSLYFCASSITGATNEKLFFGSGTQLSVL.